The 16 T cell receptor beta chains below were found in one sample sequenced in a study of T cells expressing NK-cell markers. Each CDR3 protein gets one entry in TCRdb, which reprocessed the 5' RACE reads and gives no DNA. This repertoire includes 400,000 to 550,000 distinct CDR3 sequences. Sequencing was done on a sample of blood T cells: a sorted CD56 or NKG2C T cell subset, CD4+ or CD8+ T cells, or bulk PBMC T cells (not recorded which). Receptor source: a woman aged 18-70 years in good health.

This sequence joins TRBV5-1 and TRBJ1-2. The CDR3 length is 13 residues. Germline V CDR1 and CDR2: SGHRS, YFSETQ. CDR3 amino acids: CASSPDGDYGYTF.

V is TRBV27 and J is TRBJ1-1. This CDR3 region has 14 residues. Germline V lookup: CDR1 MNHEY, CDR2 SMNVEV (reference sequence). The CDR3 region is CASSLTGWNTEAFF.

The chain combines TRBV7-3 with TRBJ2-5; TCRdb returns TRBD1, unconfirmable since there is no DNA. CDR3 size: 15 residues. Germline V gene sequence: CDR1 SGHTA, CDR2 FQGTGA. This CDR3 reads CASSRGPASEETQYF.

J is TRBJ2-2 and V is TRBV7-9; TCRdb reports TRBD1, a call that lacks DNA to check it against. Germline V gene data show CDR1 as SEHNR and CDR2 as FQNEAQ (reference sequence). This CDR3 is built from 14 residues. CDR3: CASSAGQRTGELFF.

The rearrangement links TRBV5-6 to TRBJ1-2; without DNA, the TCRdb call of TRBD1 cannot be checked. The CDR3 spans 15 residues. CDR1 and CDR2 from the germline V gene are SGHDT and YYEEEE. The CDR3 loop reads CASSLERGRNYGYTF.

The V and J genes are TRBV27 and TRBJ2-4; without DNA, the TCRdb call of TRBD1 cannot be checked. The CDR3 spans 13 residues. Per the germline V gene, CDR1 is MNHEY and CDR2 is SMNVEV (reference sequence). This CDR3 is CASSSRTGGIQYF.

The chain joins TRBV12-3 or TRBV12-4 to TRBJ2-1; the TRBD1 assignment by TCRdb is unverifiable without DNA. The CDR3 has 16 amino acids. CDR3 region: CASSYPDSKPGNEQFF.

The chain employs TRBV5-6 and TRBJ2-1; the TRBD2 assignment by TCRdb is unverifiable without DNA. Per the germline V gene, CDR1 is SGHDT and CDR2 is YYEEEE. This CDR3 has 13 residues. The CDR3 loop is CASSRYRGGEQFF.

V is TRBV6-1 and J is TRBJ1-5. The CDR3 runs 14 residues. The germline V gene has CDR1 MNHNS and CDR2 SASEGT. CDR3 protein: CASSGYKDNQPQHF.

This chain links TRBV7-2 with TRBJ2-3; TCRdb's assignment of TRBD2 cannot be checked, as there is no DNA. This CDR3 has 14 residues. Germline CDR1 and CDR2: SGHTA and FQGNSA. CDR3 in amino acids: CASSLGPQGGTQYF.

The chain is built from TRBV28 and TRBJ2-1; with no DNA, the TCRdb D assignment of TRBD1 cannot be verified. The germline V gene has CDR1 MDHEN and CDR2 SYDVKM. This CDR3 contains 14 residues. The CDR3 loop is CASRTGEPYNEQFF.

The chain is built from TRBV7-2 and TRBJ2-7; TCRdb selects TRBD2, and the lack of DNA leaves this call unchecked. The V gene's germline CDR1 is SGHTA and CDR2 FQGNSA. This CDR3 spans 16 amino acids. The CDR3 region is CASSLRRPFDSYEQYF.

The gene calls are TRBV6-2 or TRBV6-3 and TRBJ1-1; the D gene TCRdb calls, TRBD1, cannot be checked with no DNA. The germline V gene encodes CDR1 MNHEY and CDR2 SVGEGT. This CDR3 region has 16 residues. The CDR3 loop is CASTKTPGLQGSEAFF.

The genes are TRBV6-1 and TRBJ2-7; lacking DNA, the TRBD1 call made by TCRdb goes unchecked. Germline CDR1 is MNHNS and CDR2 is SASEGT. This CDR3 has 13 residues. The CDR3 is CATKGQGSYEQYF.

The J gene is TRBJ2-3, the V gene TRBV10-3; the TRBD1 assignment by TCRdb is unverifiable without DNA. Germline CDR1 is ENHRY and CDR2 is SYGVKD. This CDR3 has 15 residues. The CDR3 loop is CAISDRQGGADTQYF.

The V gene is TRBV5-1, the J gene TRBJ2-2; TCRdb designates TRBD2, a call that cannot be tested without DNA. Germline CDR1 SGHRS, CDR2 YFSETQ. The CDR3 spans 15 residues. CDR3 loop: CASRGAGINTGELFF.